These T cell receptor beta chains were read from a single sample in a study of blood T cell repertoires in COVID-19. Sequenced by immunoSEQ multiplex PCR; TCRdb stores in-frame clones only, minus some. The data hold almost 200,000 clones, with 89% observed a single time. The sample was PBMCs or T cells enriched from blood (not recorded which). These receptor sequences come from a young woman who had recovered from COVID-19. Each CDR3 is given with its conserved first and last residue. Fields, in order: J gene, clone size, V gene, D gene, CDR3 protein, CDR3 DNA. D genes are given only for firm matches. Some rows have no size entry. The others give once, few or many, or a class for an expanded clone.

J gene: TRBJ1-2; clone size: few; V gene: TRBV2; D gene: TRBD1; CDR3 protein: CASSEGQGNGYTF; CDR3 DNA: TGTGCCAGCAGTGAAGGACAGGGGAACGGCTACACCTTC
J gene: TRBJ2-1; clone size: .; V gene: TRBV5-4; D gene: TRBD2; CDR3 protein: CASSPWTSGGLPSYNEQFF; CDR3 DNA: TGTGCCAGCAGCCCATGGACTAGCGGGGGGCTCCCCTCCTACAATGAGCAGTTCTTC
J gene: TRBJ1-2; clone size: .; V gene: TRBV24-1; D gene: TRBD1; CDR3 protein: CATSDRGTARANYGYTF; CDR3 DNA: TGTGCCACCAGTGATCGGGGGACAGCCCGAGCTAACTATGGCTACACCTTC
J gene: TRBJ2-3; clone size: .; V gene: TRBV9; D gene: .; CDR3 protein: CASSKSGPSTDTQYF; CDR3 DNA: TGTGCCAGCAGCAAAAGCGGGCCTAGCACAGATACGCAGTATTTT
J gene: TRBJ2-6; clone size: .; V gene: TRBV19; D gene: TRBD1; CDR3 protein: CASRGFGSGANVLTF; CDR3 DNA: TGTGCCAGCAGGGGGTTTGGCTCTGGGGCCAACGTCCTGACTTTC
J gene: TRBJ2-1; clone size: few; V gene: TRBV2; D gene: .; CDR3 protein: CASTVDKLRQFF; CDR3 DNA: TGTGCCAGCACAGTGGACAAACTCAGACAGTTCTTC
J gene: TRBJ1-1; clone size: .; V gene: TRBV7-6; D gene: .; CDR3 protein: CASSLPGNTEAFF; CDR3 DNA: TGTGCCAGCAGCCTCCCAGGGAACACTGAAGCTTTCTTT
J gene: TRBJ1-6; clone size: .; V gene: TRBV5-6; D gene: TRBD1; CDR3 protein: CASSLGQGSLHF; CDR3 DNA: TGTGCCAGCAGCCTCGGACAGGGTTCCCTCCACTTT
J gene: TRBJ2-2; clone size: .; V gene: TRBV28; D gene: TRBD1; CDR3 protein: CASSPGQVNTGELFF; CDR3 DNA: TGTGCCAGCAGCCCCGGACAGGTGAACACCGGGGAGCTGTTTTTT
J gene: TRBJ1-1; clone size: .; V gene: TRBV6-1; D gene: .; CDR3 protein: CASSEIGTNTEAFF; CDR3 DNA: TGTGCCAGCAGTGAAATTGGGACAAACACTGAAGCTTTCTTT
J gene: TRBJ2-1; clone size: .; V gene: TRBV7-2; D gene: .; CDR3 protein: CASSLASSYNEQFF; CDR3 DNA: TGTGCCAGCAGCTTAGCCAGCTCCTACAATGAGCAGTTCTTC